This T cell receptor beta chain was sequenced in a study of T cell responses to AZD1222 COVID-19 vaccine. Second doses that came at about 4 or about 12 weeks were put together. Germline V CDR1 and CDR2: LNHDA, SQIVND (reference sequence). The germline V and J ends were trimmed by 2 bases and 0 bases, with 8 bases remaining between them. The CDR3 is 15 residues long. This clone appeared once. Its target is not known. Study-wide results and limits: Donors skewed white British and female; clonal diversity was possibly underestimated.

The protocol was immunoSEQ multiplex PCR, while the TCRdb copy is restricted to in-frame clones and leaves out a portion. The sample records about 110,000 clones, 92% being singletons. This sequence was found in an adult who received the AZD1222 COVID-19 vaccine. This material consisted of peripheral blood, taken 28 days after the second AZD1222 dose. The J gene is TRBJ1-5, the V gene TRBV19; no firm D call. In nucleotides, the CDR3 is TGTGCCAGTAGTATAAATGACGCTAGCAATCAGCCCCAGCATTTT. It is translated as CASSINDASNQPQHF.